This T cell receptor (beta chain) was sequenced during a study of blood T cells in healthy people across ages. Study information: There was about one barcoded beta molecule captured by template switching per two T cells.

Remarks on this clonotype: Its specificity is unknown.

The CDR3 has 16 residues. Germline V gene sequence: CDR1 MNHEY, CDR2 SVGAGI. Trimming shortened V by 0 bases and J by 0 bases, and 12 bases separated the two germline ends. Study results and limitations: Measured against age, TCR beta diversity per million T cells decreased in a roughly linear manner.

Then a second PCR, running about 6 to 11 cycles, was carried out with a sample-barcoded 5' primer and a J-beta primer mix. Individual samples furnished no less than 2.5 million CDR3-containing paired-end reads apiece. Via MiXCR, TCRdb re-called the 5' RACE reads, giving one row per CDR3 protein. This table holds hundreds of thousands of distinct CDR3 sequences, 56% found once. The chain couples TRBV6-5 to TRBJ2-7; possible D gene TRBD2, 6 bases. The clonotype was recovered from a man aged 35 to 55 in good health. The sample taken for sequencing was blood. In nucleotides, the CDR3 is TGTGCCAGCAGTTACTCATTAGCGGAGAGCTCCTACGAGCAGTACTTC. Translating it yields CASSYSLAESSYEQYF.